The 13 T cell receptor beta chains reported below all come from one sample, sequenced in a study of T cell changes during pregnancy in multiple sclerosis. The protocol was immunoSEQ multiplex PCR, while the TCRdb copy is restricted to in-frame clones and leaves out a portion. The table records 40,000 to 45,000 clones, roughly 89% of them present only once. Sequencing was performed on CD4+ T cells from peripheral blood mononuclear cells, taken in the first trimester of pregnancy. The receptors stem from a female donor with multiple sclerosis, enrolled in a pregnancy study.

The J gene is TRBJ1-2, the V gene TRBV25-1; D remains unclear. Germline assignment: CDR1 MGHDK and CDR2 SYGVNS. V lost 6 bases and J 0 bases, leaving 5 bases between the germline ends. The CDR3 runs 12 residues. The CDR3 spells CASSAANYGYTF. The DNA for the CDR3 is TGTGCCAGCAGCGCAGCTAACTATGGCTACACCTTC.

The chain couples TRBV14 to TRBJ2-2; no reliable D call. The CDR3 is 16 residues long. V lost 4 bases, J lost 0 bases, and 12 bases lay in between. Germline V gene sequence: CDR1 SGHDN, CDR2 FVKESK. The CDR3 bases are TGTGCCAGCAGCCCTAAAGCGAGTACGAACACCGGGGAGCTGTTTTTT. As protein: CASSPKASTNTGELFF.

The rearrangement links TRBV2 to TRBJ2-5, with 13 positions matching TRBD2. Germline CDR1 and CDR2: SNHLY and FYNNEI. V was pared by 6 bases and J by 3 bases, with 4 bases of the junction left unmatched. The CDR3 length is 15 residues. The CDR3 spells CASRGTSGMKETQYF. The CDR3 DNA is TGTGCCAGCAGAGGGACTAGCGGGATGAAAGAGACCCAGTACTTC.

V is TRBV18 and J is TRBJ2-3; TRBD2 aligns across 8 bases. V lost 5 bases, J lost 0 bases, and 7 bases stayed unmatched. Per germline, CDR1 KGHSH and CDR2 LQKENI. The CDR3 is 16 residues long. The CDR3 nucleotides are TGTGCCAGCTCAATTTCTGAGCGGGAGAGCACAGATACGCAGTATTTT. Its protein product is CASSISERESTDTQYF.

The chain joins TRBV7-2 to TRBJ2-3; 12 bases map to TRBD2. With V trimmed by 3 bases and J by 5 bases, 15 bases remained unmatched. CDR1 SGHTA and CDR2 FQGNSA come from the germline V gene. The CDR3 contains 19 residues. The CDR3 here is CASSLILLASGRAEDTQYF. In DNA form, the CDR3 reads TGTGCCAGCAGCTTGATTTTGCTCGCTAGCGGGAGGGCCGAAGATACGCAGTATTTT.

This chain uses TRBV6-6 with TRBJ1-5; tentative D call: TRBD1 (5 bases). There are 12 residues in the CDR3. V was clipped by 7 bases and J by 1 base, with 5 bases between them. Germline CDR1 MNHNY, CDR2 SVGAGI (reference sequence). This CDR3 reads CASKGSNQPQHF. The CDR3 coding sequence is TGTGCCAGCAAGGGGAGCAATCAGCCCCAGCATTTT.

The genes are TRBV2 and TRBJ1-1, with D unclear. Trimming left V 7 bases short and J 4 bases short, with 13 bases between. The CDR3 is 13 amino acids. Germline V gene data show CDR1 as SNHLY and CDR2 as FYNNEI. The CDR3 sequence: CASTLSGATEAFF. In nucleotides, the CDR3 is TGTGCCAGCACCTTATCAGGCGCCACTGAAGCTTTCTTT.

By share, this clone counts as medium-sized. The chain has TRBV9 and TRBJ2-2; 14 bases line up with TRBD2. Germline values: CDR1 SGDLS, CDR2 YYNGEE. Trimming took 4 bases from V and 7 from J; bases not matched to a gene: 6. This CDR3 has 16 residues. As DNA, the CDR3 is TGTGCCAGCAGCTCCCGACTAGCGGGAGGGGTCGGGGAGCTGTTTTTT. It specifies CASSSRLAGGVGELFF. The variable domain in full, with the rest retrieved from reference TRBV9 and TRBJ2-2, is DSGVTQTPKHLITATGQRVTLRCSPRSGDLSVYWYQQSLDQGLQFLIQYYNGEERAKGNILERFSAQQFPDLHSELNLSSLELGDSALYFCASSSRLAGGVGELFFGEGSRLTVL.

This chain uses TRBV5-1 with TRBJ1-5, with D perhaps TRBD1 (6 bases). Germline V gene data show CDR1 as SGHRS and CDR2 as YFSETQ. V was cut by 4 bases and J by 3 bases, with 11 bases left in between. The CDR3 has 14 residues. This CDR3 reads CASSPDSINQPQHF. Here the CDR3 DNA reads TGCGCCAGCAGCCCGGACAGTATCAATCAGCCCCAGCATTTT.

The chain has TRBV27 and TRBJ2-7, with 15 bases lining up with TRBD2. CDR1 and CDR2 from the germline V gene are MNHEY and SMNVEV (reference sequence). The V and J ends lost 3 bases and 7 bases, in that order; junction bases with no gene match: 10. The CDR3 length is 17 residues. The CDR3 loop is CASSFRPWTSGRGEQYF. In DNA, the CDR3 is TGTGCCAGCAGTTTTAGACCGTGGACTAGCGGGAGGGGGGAGCAGTACTTC.

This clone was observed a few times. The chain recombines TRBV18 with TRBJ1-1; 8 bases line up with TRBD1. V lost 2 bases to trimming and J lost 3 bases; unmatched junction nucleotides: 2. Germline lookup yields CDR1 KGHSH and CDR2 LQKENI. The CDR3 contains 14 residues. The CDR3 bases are TGTGCCAGCTCACCAACGGACAGGGACACTGAAGCTTTCTTT. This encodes CASSPTDRDTEAFF.

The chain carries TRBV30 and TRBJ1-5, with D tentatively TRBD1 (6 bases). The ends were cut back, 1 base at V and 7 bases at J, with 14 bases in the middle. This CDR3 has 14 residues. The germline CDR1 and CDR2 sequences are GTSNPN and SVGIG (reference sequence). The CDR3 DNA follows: TGTGCCTGGAGTGCAGTACAGGGCGGGCAGCCCCAGCATTTT. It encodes CAWSAVQGGQPQHF.

CDR3 sequence: CASSLNSGRSNEQYF. The CDR3 coding sequence is TGTGCCAGCAGCTTAAATAGCGGGAGAAGTAACGAGCAGTACTTC. The V call is TRBV7-3, the J call TRBJ2-7, with 9 bases matching TRBD2. Germline V gives CDR1 SGHTA, CDR2 FQGTGA. This CDR3 has 15 residues. V gave up 1 base and J gave up 5 bases; unmatched junction bases: 6. Based on the CDR3 plus reference TRBV7-3 and TRBJ2-7, the full variable domain is GAGVSQTPSNKVTEKGKYVELRCDPISGHTALYWYRQSLGQGPEFLIYFQGTGAADDSGLPNDRFFAVRPEGSVSTLKIQRTERGDSAVYLCASSLNSGRSNEQYFGPGTRLTVT.